This TCR beta chain was captured by sequencing in a study of T cell responses to AZD1222 COVID-19 vaccine (TCRdb year 2021). Background on the whole study: AZD1222 recipients whose second dose came at about 4 weeks and those whose second dose came at about 12 weeks were combined into one group, since spike-specific TCR depth and breadth did not differ between the two schedules. A total of 240 or so trial participants underwent TCR sequencing, of whom nearly 210 had received two doses of AZD1222 and around 26 had received two doses of the MenACWY control vaccine. Trial participants were enrolled into age subgroups of 18-55, 56-69 and 70-plus years, which contained roughly 140, 27 and 60 TCR-sequenced participants, respectively.

As concerns this clone: This clone's antigen is unknown. The record has no base qualities; no much larger clone is one base away.

The CDR3 regions of human TCRbeta chains were analyzed by immunosequencing. Concerning the study's data processing: Repertoire TCRs were checked for matches against a reference library of SARS-CoV-2-specific TCRs that had been generated using the MIRA antigen-specificity platform. Breadth was defined as the fraction of unique TCRs that were SARS-CoV-2-associated. Depth was defined as the fraction of total T cells that were SARS-CoV-2-associated. Using the MIRA data, every spike-specific TCR was mapped to the spike region that the TCR reacted to and assigned to either a CD4 or a CD8 class. Log10-transformed breadth and depth values were compared by one-way ANOVA with Sidak's multiple comparisons tests. This immuneACCESS table, as held by TCRdb, lists in-frame sequences with V and J called but not all clones. Of the missing ones, under half trace to an unresolved V gene in checked studies; the others have no known cause. Clonal size and the V and J genes are those of that table, whereas D and trimming came from the DNA. This sample comprises about 96,000 clones, 70% to 90% of them detected only once. Around 2.8% of the sample rests with the top ten.

General conclusions and limits of the study: Conclusions about previously exposed vaccinees are limited because only a handful of AZD1222 recipients were SARS-CoV-2 seropositive at baseline. The vaccine-associated CD4 TCRs covered the entire spike protein, and the dominant responses fell in regions 160-218 and 743-854. Because no day 14 peak-response samples were available, repertoires were characterized only after the peak T cell response. In the small 56-69-year group, the increase in depth fell short of significance, most likely because of low power. Reportedly, almost half of the unique spike-specific TCRs recognized epitopes lying outside the regions that are mutated in the B.1.351 and B.1.1.7 variants. Participants were mostly white British, with more females than males. The authors suggested clonal diversity may have been underestimated. After two AZD1222 doses, spike-specific TCR breadth and depth were significantly higher than at day 0 and than in MenACWY recipients.

The CDR1 and CDR2 encoded by the germline V gene are KGHDR and SFDVKD. V is pared back by 4 bases and J by 4 bases, with 9 bases lying between the germline termini. The cysteine opens and the phenylalanine closes a CDR3 of 13 amino acids. Just CDR3 DNA is preserved here, 39 bases in frame from base 1. The time point label of this sample denotes: baseline before first vaccination. The vaccinee samples were drawn from two UK trials, COV001 and COV002, one of which was a single-blind randomized controlled phase 2/3 trial testing AZD1222 (ChAdOx1 nCoV-19) in healthy adults. Trial participant PBMC samples were collected at day 0 and day 28 after the second dose for TCRbeta chain sequencing.

The sequenced sample was peripheral blood, obtained on day 0 of AZD1222 vaccination. The sequence links TRBV24-1 to TRBJ1-2, with no reliable assignment of the D segment. This TCR was sampled from an adult in good health. The nucleotides read TGTGCCACCAGTGAGGCCAGCGTCTATGGCTACACCTTC. This translates into CATSEASVYGYTF.